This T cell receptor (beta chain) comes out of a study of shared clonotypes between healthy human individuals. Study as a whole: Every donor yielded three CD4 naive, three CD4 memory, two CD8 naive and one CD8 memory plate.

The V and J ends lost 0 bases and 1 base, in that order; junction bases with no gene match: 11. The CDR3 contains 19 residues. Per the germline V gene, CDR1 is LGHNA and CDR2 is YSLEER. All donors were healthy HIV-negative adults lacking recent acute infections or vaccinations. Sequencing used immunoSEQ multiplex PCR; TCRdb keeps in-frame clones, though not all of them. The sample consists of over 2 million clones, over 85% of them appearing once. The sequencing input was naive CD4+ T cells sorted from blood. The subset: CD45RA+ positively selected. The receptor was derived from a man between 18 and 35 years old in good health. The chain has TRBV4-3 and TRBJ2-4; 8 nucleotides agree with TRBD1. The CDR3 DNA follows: TGCGCCAGCAGCCAAGATTGGGGACAGGTCCTAGGGGCCAAAAACATTCAGTACTTC. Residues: CASSQDWGQVLGAKNIQYF.